This T cell receptor (beta chain) was documented in a study of blood T cell repertoires in COVID-19. Only in-frame clones appear in the TCRdb table, and some are missing; sequencing was by immunoSEQ multiplex PCR. The sample has roughly 130,000 clones; just under 85% are singletons. The TCR comes from a woman aged 45-60 years with acute or convalescent COVID-19. Sequencing was performed on peripheral blood.

The CDR3 coding sequence is TGTGCCAGCAGTTACTCACAGGGGATGAACACTGAAGCTTTCTTT. Protein product: CASSYSQGMNTEAFF. The chain has TRBV6-5 and TRBJ1-1; 7 bases match TRBD1. Looked up from germline, CDR1 is MNHEY and CDR2 is SVGAGI. V gave up 0 bases and J gave up 0 bases; unmatched junction bases: 1. There are 15 residues in the CDR3.